Following are 13 T cell receptor beta chains from one sample sequenced in a study of response to subunit inactivated influenza vaccine. One entry per CDR3 protein, called by TCRdb with MiXCR from the RT-PCR reads. The sample holds hundreds of thousands of distinct CDR3 sequences, less than 15% seen once. The sequenced sample was PBMCs from blood, obtained 14 days before vaccination. The receptors originated from a man aged 45-65 years who received an inactivated influenza vaccine.

This clonotype appeared a few times. V and J are TRBV28 and TRBJ2-7, with D possibly matching TRBD2 (6 bases). CDR1 MDHEN and CDR2 SYDVKM come from the germline V gene. Deletions cut 8 bases from V and 5 bases from J, with 16 bases between. The CDR3 has 13 amino acids. CDR3 amino acids: CASQSGGKDEQYF. Written as DNA, the CDR3 is TGTGCCAGCCAATCCGGGGGTAAGGACGAGCAGTACTTC.

This chain uses TRBV5-1 with TRBJ2-3; 9 bases map to TRBD1. The CDR3 loop spans 16 amino acids. Germline assignment: CDR1 SGHRS and CDR2 YFSETQ. V trimming: 4 bases; J trimming: 4 bases; junction bases outside the gene matches: 10. CDR3 amino acids: CASSPGDRAEADTQYF. The CDR3 bases are TGCGCCAGCAGCCCGGGGGACAGGGCCGAGGCAGATACGCAGTATTTT.

The chain uses TRBV18 and TRBJ2-3; D not certain. CDR1 is KGHSH and CDR2 is LQKENI in the germline V gene. The CDR3 runs to 13 residues. V lost 2 bases and J lost 6, with 9 bases in between. The CDR3 protein is CASSPYQADTQYF. For the CDR3, the DNA is TGTGCCAGCTCACCATATCAGGCCGATACGCAGTATTTT.

The sample holds many counts of this clonotype. The chain couples TRBV6-5 to TRBJ2-3; D assignment may be TRBD1 or TRBD2 (6 bases each). CDR3 length: 15 residues. Germline CDR1 reads MNHEY; CDR2 reads SVGAGI. V was trimmed by 4 bases and J by 6 bases, leaving 17 bases between them. For the CDR3, the DNA is TGTGCCAGCAGTTGGGGGGCAGGACGAGCCGATACGCAGTATTTT. Translated, it gives CASSWGAGRADTQYF.

The V call is TRBV5-1, the J call TRBJ2-3, with 7 bases aligning to TRBD1. The trim removed 0 bases at V and 0 bases at J, leaving 7 bases unmatched. The germline CDR1 and CDR2 sequences are SGHRS and YFSETQ. CDR3 size: 17 residues. Here the CDR3 reads CASSLAVGTASTDTQYF. The DNA of the CDR3 is TGCGCCAGCAGCTTGGCCGTCGGGACAGCTAGCACAGATACGCAGTATTTT.

In its sample, this clonotype was seen a few times. The chain links TRBV12-3 or TRBV12-4 to TRBJ2-2; D is possibly TRBD1 (5 bases). V was pared by 6 bases and J by 6 bases, with 11 bases between. The length of the CDR3 is 13 residues. CDR3 sequence reads: CASRARVSGELFF. The CDR3 DNA is TGTGCCAGCAGGGCCAGGGTCTCCGGGGAGCTGTTTTTT.

There are a few counts of this clonotype. The rearrangement links TRBV18 to TRBJ2-1; D call uncertain. The CDR3 consists of 17 residues. V lost 3 bases to trimming and J lost 0 bases, with 15 bases between them. Germline V lookup: CDR1 KGHSH, CDR2 LQKENI. The CDR3 nucleotides read TGTGCCAGCTCACCTGGGTTGGTTTCAGTCTCCTACAATGAGCAGTTCTTC. It is translated as CASSPGLVSVSYNEQFF.

The V call is TRBV3-1, the J call TRBJ1-1; 7 bases agree with TRBD1. V lost 4 bases and J lost 0; bases outside the gene matches: 2. The germline CDR1 and CDR2 sequences are LGHDT and YNNKEL (reference sequence). CDR3 length equals 14 residues. CDR3 coding DNA: TGTGCCAGCAGCCGGGGGACAGTGAACACTGAAGCTTTCTTT. Translation gives CASSRGTVNTEAFF. Full variable domain (missing parts from reference TRBV3-1 and TRBJ1-1): DTAVSQTPKYLVTQMGNDKSIKCEQNLGHDTMYWYKQDSKKFLKIMFSYNNKELIINETVPNRFSPKSPDKAHLNLHINSLELGDSAVYFCASSRGTVNTEAFFGQGTRLTVV.

The chain is built from TRBV5-1 and TRBJ2-7, with TRBD2 matching 7 bases. This CDR3 comprises 14 residues. The V and J ends lost 4 bases and 4 bases, in that order; junction bases with no gene match: 8. Germline CDR1 reads SGHRS; CDR2 reads YFSETQ. CDR3 in amino acids: CASSALGGSYEQYF. The CDR3 DNA reads as TGCGCCAGCAGCGCCCTCGGGGGGAGTTACGAGCAGTACTTC.

The V gene is TRBV6-2 or TRBV6-3, the J gene TRBJ1-2; D remains ambiguous. Germline V gene data show CDR1 as MNHEY and CDR2 as SVGEGT. Trimming shortened V by 2 bases and J by 2 bases, and 6 bases separated the two germline ends. The CDR3 totals 13 residues. The CDR3: CASSYDANYGYTF. The CDR3 nucleotides are TGTGCCAGCAGTTACGACGCAAACTATGGCTACACCTTC.

This clonotype appeared a few times. The chain links TRBV7-2 to TRBJ2-7, with TRBD2 identical over 13 bases. This CDR3 has 15 residues. Germline V lookup: CDR1 SGHTA, CDR2 FQGNSA. J lost 6 bases, V lost 4 bases, and 6 bases had no gene match. CDR3 region: CASSWTSGSVAEQYF. CDR3 coding DNA: TGTGCCAGCAGCTGGACTAGCGGGAGTGTCGCCGAGCAGTACTTC.

This clonotype was seen repeatedly, ten times or more. This chain uses TRBV5-1 with TRBJ2-3; D is undetermined. V was pared by 5 bases and J by 4 bases, with 8 bases between. CDR1 and CDR2 from the germline V gene are SGHRS and YFSETQ. The CDR3 has 12 residues. In DNA, the CDR3 is TGCGCCAGCAGTATAGCTTCAGATACGCAGTATTTT. Its translation: CASSIASDTQYF.

This clonotype was seen a handful of times. The chain recombines TRBV27 with TRBJ2-3, with 10 bases fitting TRBD2. The CDR3 has 16 residues. The ends lost 5 bases at V and 4 bases at J; junction bases unmatched: 9. The germline CDR1 and CDR2 sequences are MNHEY and SMNVEV (reference sequence). The CDR3 DNA sequence: TGTGCCAGCAGTCCAAAGCGGGGGGGCAGTTCAGATACGCAGTATTTT. It translates to CASSPKRGGSSDTQYF.